Listed below are T cell receptor beta chains from one sample, sequenced in a study of cytotoxic CD8 clonotypes in ibrutinib-treated CLL. Using immunoSEQ multiplex PCR, the repertoire was profiled, and TCRdb retains in-frame clones only, with some absent. The sample has under 75,000 clones, about 65% seen once. This sample comprised PBMCs, obtained after 12 months of ibrutinib treatment. These receptors were obtained from a human donor with chronic lymphocytic leukemia. The CDR3 runs from the conserved cysteine through the conserved F or W. D genes are given only for firm matches. Part of the rows lack a size; the others show once, few, many or a class for expanded clones.

d_call	clone_size	j_call	v_call	cdr3_aa	cdr3_nt
-	-	TRBJ2-5	TRBV7-3	CASSLSPGRQETQYF	TGTGCCAGCAGCTTATCCCCGGGAAGACAAGAGACCCAGTACTTC
TRBD2	-	TRBJ2-1	TRBV11-3	CASSLDRLAGVTEQFF	TGTGCCAGCAGCTTAGATCGATTAGCGGGAGTTACTGAGCAGTTCTTC
TRBD1	-	TRBJ1-2	TRBV5-6	CASSSYRGAGYTF	TGTGCCAGCAGCTCTTACAGGGGTGCCGGCTACACCTTC
-	-	TRBJ1-1	TRBV5-4	CASSSGTTGTEAFF	TGTGCCAGCAGCTCCGGGACAACGGGAACTGAAGCTTTCTTT
TRBD2	-	TRBJ2-3	TRBV4-2	CASSQEGTSEDTQYF	TGTGCCAGCAGCCAAGAGGGGACTAGTGAGGATACGCAGTATTTT
-	-	TRBJ1-5	TRBV4-1	CASSQEPQYQPQHF	TGCGCCAGCAGCCAAGAACCCCAGTATCAGCCCCAGCATTTT
-	-	TRBJ1-5	TRBV15	CATRVGAGSNQPQHF	TGTGCCACAAGGGTGGGGGCCGGTAGCAATCAGCCCCAGCATTTT
-	-	TRBJ2-2	TRBV9	CASSVVAGKNTGELFF	TGTGCCAGCAGCGTAGTTGCGGGGAAGAACACCGGGGAGCTGTTTTTT
TRBD2	-	TRBJ2-7	TRBV5-1	CASSLGRRGGNEQYF	TGCGCCAGCAGCTTGGGAAGGCGGGGGGGCAACGAGCAGTACTTC
TRBD2	-	TRBJ2-2	TRBV9	CASSVEAGVYTGELFF	TGTGCCAGCAGCGTAGAGGCGGGAGTCTACACCGGGGAGCTGTTTTTT
-	-	TRBJ1-3	TRBV14	CASSPRMGGNTIYF	TGTGCCAGCAGTCCTCGAATGGGAGGAAACACCATATATTTT
-	few	TRBJ2-1	TRBV5-1	CASSLAQASAEQFF	TGCGCCAGCAGCTTGGCCCAAGCTTCGGCTGAGCAGTTCTTC
TRBD1	-	TRBJ1-5	TRBV6-4	CASSDSGGQGSFHQPQHF	TGTGCCAGCAGTGACTCGGGTGGACAGGGTAGTTTCCATCAGCCCCAGCATTTT
-	-	TRBJ1-5	TRBV6-1	CASSASGSNQPQHF	TGTGCCAGCAGTGCTTCGGGGAGCAATCAGCCCCAGCATTTT
-	once	TRBJ2-7	TRBV27	CASSQGPRGYEQYF	TGTGCCAGCAGTCAGGGACCGAGGGGCTACGAGCAGTACTTC
-	-	TRBJ1-5	TRBV11-3	CASSKPTLGHQPQHF	TGTGCCAGCAGCAAACCAACTTTGGGGCATCAGCCCCAGCATTTT
TRBD2	-	TRBJ2-7	TRBV7-2	CASSPGGRRAYEQYF	TGTGCCAGCTCCCCGGGGGGGCGCAGGGCCTACGAGCAGTACTTC
TRBD2	-	TRBJ2-1	TRBV9	CASSVGLANGLNEQFF	TGTGCCAGCAGCGTGGGACTAGCGAACGGCCTCAATGAGCAGTTCTTC
-	-	TRBJ2-7	TRBV5-5	CASSSNGGHEQYF	TGTGCCAGCAGCTCCAACGGGGGTCACGAGCAGTACTTC
TRBD1	-	TRBJ2-1	TRBV6-5	CASSPTGGTYNEQFF	TGTGCCAGCAGCCCGACAGGGGGGACCTACAATGAGCAGTTCTTC